This T cell receptor beta chain was profiled in a study of CD8 T cells in ankylosing spondylitis (dated by TCRdb to about 2017). Turning to the overall study: The study set out to find disease-linked TCR variants by profiling T cell receptor beta repertoires in ankylosing spondylitis patients and healthy donors. In total, the full study cohort was made up of 108 healthy donors and some 26 ankylosing spondylitis patients. Peripheral blood samples were taken, and synovial fluid was additionally collected from ankylosing spondylitis patients.

The CDR3 sequence holds 15 residues, the cysteine and phenylalanine included. Only the CDR3 DNA is retained, 45 bases long and in frame from the first base. V is reduced by 9 bases and J by 1 base, leaving a spacing of 16 bases between them. Based on the germline V gene (reference sequence), the CDR1 and CDR2 sequences are LNHDA and SQIVND. This clonotype appeared a few times. Which antigen it targets is not known. No base-level quality is on record; no much larger clone is a single base apart. Paper-wide results and their limitations: Some TCR beta motif variants had previously been reported in synovial fluid and blood of reactive arthritis patients, which suggested common disease-initiation mechanisms. The disease-linked clones had a CD8+ phenotype and were found at relatively low frequencies in peripheral blood. According to the report, matched synovial fluid samples from ankylosing spondylitis patients were significantly enriched for the disease-linked clones. A TCR beta motif of eight highly homologous amino acid variants appeared characteristic of blood from ankylosing spondylitis patients.

Data came from an Illumina HiSeq 2500. Quantitative 5'-RACE with molecular barcodes was used to prepare TCR beta libraries. As for the authors' bioinformatics: Disease-linked TCR variants were identified with a new computational method built on a probabilistic model of VDJ rearrangement. TCRdb reworked the public reads: Q25 trimming with fastp, MiXCR clone assembly, productive beta chains retained. Identical CDR3 proteins give one entry, which carries the most common genes and DNA. The V and J calls and clone size are TCRdb's, not the authors'. The sample records approximately 300,000 distinct CDR3 sequences, 8% of which are singletons. Roughly 15% of the sample belongs to the ten largest clones.

The source of this sequence is a male donor with ankylosing spondylitis. Sequencing was performed on blood, either unsorted or a sorted T cell fraction (not recorded which). This chain is built from TRBV19 and TRBJ1-5; the D gene assignment is ambiguous. The bases read TGTGCCAGCACTCCGGAGGGCTGGAGCAATCAGCCCCAGCATTTT. This yields the protein CASTPEGWSNQPQHF.